One sample yielded the 22 T cell receptor beta chains listed below, sequenced in a study of T-cell memory formation after mild COVID-19. TCRdb re-called the 5' RACE reads with MiXCR, one entry per CDR3 protein. The sample includes around 82,000 distinct CDR3 sequences, more than 10% seen only once; the top ten take roughly 40%. The sample was PBMCs or a T cell subset sorted from them (not recorded which). These receptors all stem from a man between 18 and 35 years old who had mild COVID-19 (a few samples of this study predate the infection). Cell type and time point are not known.

This clonotype was observed a handful of times. The CDR3 DNA is TGTGCCAGCAGACCGCGACAGGGCCGGGAGCTGTTTTTT. Its translation: CASRPRQGRELFF. This sequence joins TRBV11-3 and TRBJ2-2; 7 positions match TRBD1. V lost 6 bases to trimming and J lost 9 bases; unmatched junction nucleotides: 7. This CDR3 is 13 amino acids long. CDR1 and CDR2 from the germline V gene are SGHNT and YENEEA.

The J gene is TRBJ2-2, the V gene TRBV6-1; 7 bases agree with TRBD1. The CDR3 is made up of 15 amino acids. Trimming cost V 5 bases and J 4 bases; bases outside gene matches: 7. CDR1 and CDR2 from the germline V gene are MNHNS and SASEGT. For the CDR3, the DNA is TGTGCCAGCAGTCTCAGACAGGGTAGCACCGGGGAGCTGTTTTTT. This encodes CASSLRQGSTGELFF.

This clonotype has only a few counts. The V and J genes are TRBV12-3 or TRBV12-4 and TRBJ2-1; tentative D call: TRBD2 (6 bases). Trimming took off 2 bases at V and 10 bases at J, with 12 bases between the two ends. The CDR3 loop spans 13 amino acids. The CDR3 is CASSLPGGDEQFF. The CDR3, as DNA: TGTGCCAGCAGTTTACCAGGCGGGGACGAGCAGTTCTTC.

This clonotype was observed once. J is TRBJ2-1 and V is TRBV5-1; 12 bases fit TRBD2. The V segment lost 4 bases and the J segment 0 bases; nucleotides outside the gene matches: 2. Germline V gene data show CDR1 as SGHRS and CDR2 as YFSETQ. The CDR3 is 16 residues long. The CDR3 DNA follows: TGCGCCAGCAGCGGACTAGCGGGGAGCTCCTACAATGAGCAGTTCTTC. Translated, it gives CASSGLAGSSYNEQFF.

CDR3 sequence (DNA): TGCGCCAGCAGCTTGGGCCGTAATGAAGCTTTCTTT. The encoded protein is CASSLGRNEAFF. The chain employs TRBV5-1 and TRBJ1-1; no clear D. The CDR3 sequence is 12 residues long. The ends were cut back, 0 bases at V and 7 bases at J, with 7 bases in the middle. The germline V gene encodes CDR1 SGHRS and CDR2 YFSETQ.

DNA of the CDR3: TGCGCCAGCAGCTTGGACAGGGACGGGGATACGCAGTATTTT. Its protein product is CASSLDRDGDTQYF. The genes are TRBV5-1 and TRBJ2-3, with a weak D call TRBD1 (6 bases). The CDR3 covers 14 residues. V shed 0 bases and J shed 6 bases, with 11 bases lying between them. Germline CDR1 reads SGHRS; CDR2 reads YFSETQ.

This clonotype was counted many times. This rearrangement joins TRBV7-8 to TRBJ2-3; 8 bases agree with TRBD2. This CDR3 comprises 14 residues. With 7 bases clipped from V and 2 bases from J, the junction kept 5 bases outside the gene matches. Germline V gives CDR1 SGHVS, CDR2 FQNEAQ. CDR3 nucleotides: TGTGCCAGCAACGGGGGGGCCACCACAGATACGCAGTATTTT. The encoded protein is CASNGGATTDTQYF.

This clonotype has a count of ten or more. J is TRBJ2-3 and V is TRBV4-3, with D possibly TRBD1 on 6 matching bases. Trimming removed 1 base at V and 0 bases at J, with 14 bases between. This CDR3 has 17 amino acids. Germline V gives CDR1 LGHNA, CDR2 YSLEER. The chain's CDR3 is CASSQALGASSTDTQYF. The DNA for the CDR3 is TGCGCCAGCAGCCAAGCGTTGGGGGCGAGTAGCACAGATACGCAGTATTTT.

This clonotype was detected only a few times. This chain links TRBV11-2 with TRBJ2-5; D is tentatively TRBD1 or TRBD2 (6 bases each). Germline lookup yields CDR1 SGHAT and CDR2 FQNNGV. This CDR3 spans 16 amino acids. Trimming stripped 1 base from V and 4 bases from J, with 16 bases between. The CDR3 sequence: CASSLGQGSGSETQYF. The CDR3 DNA reads TGTGCCAGCAGCTTAGGGCAGGGGAGCGGGTCAGAGACCCAGTACTTC.

This clonotype has more than one count but fewer than ten. This chain uses TRBV10-2 with TRBJ2-5, with D possibly matching TRBD2 (6 bases). Per germline, CDR1 WSHSY and CDR2 SAAADI. Trimming removed 5 bases at V and 5 bases at J, with 21 bases between. This CDR3 is 16 amino acids long. The CDR3 is CASSLYFGGPPETQYF. The CDR3 bases are TGCGCCAGCAGTCTCTACTTCGGGGGACCGCCGGAGACCCAGTACTTC.

J is TRBJ1-1 and V is TRBV24-1, with 8 bases that match TRBD1. V was clipped by 7 bases and J by 6 bases; unmatched bases: 6. CDR1 is KGHDR, CDR2 SFDVKD, per germline. The CDR3 sequence is 13 residues long. Here the CDR3 reads CATRPGQASEAFF. The CDR3 DNA sequence: TGTGCCACCAGACCGGGACAGGCATCTGAAGCTTTCTTT.

The chain couples TRBV4-3 to TRBJ2-7, with 7 nucleotides matching TRBD1. The CDR3 consists of 16 residues. The V gene's germline CDR1 is LGHNA and CDR2 YSLEER. V lost 2 bases to trimming and J lost 3 bases; unmatched junction nucleotides: 10. The CDR3 DNA reads as TGCGCCAGCAGCCAACGCTTTAGGGGGACAGTCTACGAGCAGTACTTC. This translates into CASSQRFRGTVYEQYF.

The V gene is TRBV18, the J gene TRBJ2-7; 7 bases match TRBD1. Trimming took 4 bases from V and 2 from J; bases not matched to a gene: 8. The CDR3 length is 15 residues. Germline V gives CDR1 KGHSH, CDR2 LQKENI. The DNA of the CDR3 is TGTGCCAGCTCACTACCGACAGGGAAGCCCTACGAGCAGTACTTC. This gives the protein CASSLPTGKPYEQYF.

This clonotype was seen a handful of times. In nucleotides, the CDR3 is TGCGCCAGCAGCTTGGTTGGGGGCGACCAGCCCCAGCATTTT. Translation gives CASSLVGGDQPQHF. The J gene is TRBJ1-5, the V gene TRBV5-1, with D possibly TRBD1 on 6 matching bases. The CDR3 extends over 14 amino acids. V lost 0 bases and J 7 bases, leaving 11 bases between the germline ends. Germline CDR1 reads SGHRS; CDR2 reads YFSETQ.

This clonotype has just a few counts. The V call is TRBV15, the J call TRBJ2-7; D perhaps matches TRBD1 (6 bases). Per germline, CDR1 LNHNV and CDR2 YYDKDF (reference sequence). CDR3 size: 15 residues. Trimming left V 3 bases short and J 2 bases short, with 14 bases between. For the CDR3, the DNA is TGTGCCACCAGCAGCCCGACAGGACCCACCTACGAGCAGTACTTC. Encoded protein: CATSSPTGPTYEQYF.

This clonotype appeared a few times. The rearrangement links TRBV7-9 to TRBJ2-1; 10 bases match TRBD2. This CDR3 spans 15 amino acids. Germline loops: CDR1 SEHNR, CDR2 FQNEAQ (reference sequence). J gave up 7 bases and V 3 bases, and 6 bases lay outside the gene matches. CDR3 amino acids: CASSLTSGRTNEQFF. The CDR3 DNA is TGTGCCAGCAGCTTGACTAGCGGGCGGACAAATGAGCAGTTCTTC.

The CDR3 is CSALTGVARNYGYTF. The CDR3 nucleotides read TGCAGTGCGCTTACAGGGGTGGCGCGAAACTATGGCTACACCTTC. The chain employs TRBV20-1 and TRBJ1-2; 7 bases map to TRBD1. The V gene end was trimmed by 6 bases and the J gene end by 2 bases; junction bases not matched to a gene: 12. The CDR3 is 15 amino acids. The germline V gene has CDR1 DFQATT and CDR2 SNEGSKA (reference sequence).

This clonotype has more than one count but fewer than ten. This chain connects TRBV27 to TRBJ2-1; 9 bases map to TRBD2. The CDR3 loop spans 21 amino acids. The V gene's germline CDR1 is MNHEY and CDR2 SMNVEV (reference sequence). Unmatched junction bases numbered 18, after V lost 3 bases and J lost 0 bases. The CDR3 nucleotides are TGTGCCAGCAGTTTGCTGAGCGGGGGGCCCTTTTCCTCGAGCTCCTACAATGAGCAGTTCTTC. This translates into CASSLLSGGPFSSSSYNEQFF.

A note on this clonotype: It may be a read error: a sequence one base away is much more abundant. V is TRBV5-1 and J is TRBJ1-2; 11 bases are shared with TRBD1. The CDR3 is made up of 14 amino acids. Per germline, CDR1 SGHRS and CDR2 YFSETQ. V lost 3 bases and J lost 3; bases outside the gene matches: 1. The CDR3, as DNA: TGCGCCAGCAGCTCGGGACAGGGGGACTATGGCTACACCTTC. This codes for CASSSGQGDYGYTF.

There are a few counts of this clonotype. This rearrangement joins TRBV15 to TRBJ2-3; 8 nucleotides match TRBD1. This CDR3 comprises 15 residues. J was trimmed by 2 bases and V by 7 bases; bases with no gene match: 8. CDR1 and CDR2 from the germline V gene are LNHNV and YYDKDF (reference sequence). CDR3 amino acids: CATTRDRHYTDTQYF. In DNA, the CDR3 is TGTGCCACCACCCGGGACAGGCACTACACAGATACGCAGTATTTT.

The chain is built from TRBV7-9 and TRBJ1-2; 10 nucleotides agree with TRBD1. The CDR3 consists of 14 residues. Trimming removed 7 bases from V and 2 bases from J; junction bases left unmatched: 4. Germline V gene sequence: CDR1 SEHNR, CDR2 FQNEAQ (reference sequence). CDR3 in amino acids: CASTLGQGNYGYTF. CDR3 sequence (DNA): TGTGCCAGCACTTTGGGACAGGGGAACTATGGCTACACCTTC.

This clonotype was seen only a few times. V gene TRBV10-3 combines with J gene TRBJ1-6, with D possibly being TRBD1 (6 bases). The CDR3 runs 15 residues. The ends were cut back, 5 bases at V and 9 bases at J, with 17 bases in the middle. Germline V gene sequence: CDR1 ENHRY, CDR2 SYGVKD. This chain's CDR3 is CAISPGGGGSSPLHF. The CDR3 DNA reads as TGTGCCATCAGTCCCGGGGGAGGGGGTTCTTCACCCCTCCACTTT.